This T cell receptor beta chain was captured by sequencing in a study of blood T cell repertoires in COVID-19. Study as a whole: Whether acute or convalescent, the COVID-19 samples came from the United States, Italy and Spain. T cells, B-cell-depleted T cells, or PBMCs provided the cDNA or gDNA that served as material.

As processed by the authors: Amplification of reference gene primers was used by the study to estimate nucleated cell counts. TCRdb's table, derived via immunoSEQ multiplex PCR, lists solely in-frame clones and lacks some. The V and J calls and clone size were taken over from that table, and D and trimming were inferred from the DNA. Among 250,000 to 300,000 clones, more than 75% were seen once, and the ten largest hold 0.99%. Trimming removed 2 bases from V and 7 bases from J; junction bases left unmatched: 9. The germline V gene encodes CDR1 MNHNS and CDR2 SASEGT. CDR3 length equals 16 residues. This chain connects TRBV6-1 to TRBJ2-4; 9 bases agree with TRBD2. The sequenced material came from peripheral blood. The clonotype comes from a woman aged 40 to 49 who had recovered from COVID-19. CDR3 residues: CASSESGGRARNIQYF. DNA for the CDR3: TGTGCCAGCAGTGAATCTGGCGGGAGGGCCCGGAACATTCAGTACTTC.